Shown below are 29 T cell receptor beta chains from a single sample sequenced in a study of OX40 agonist ivuxolimab in advanced cancers. TCRdb's copy holds only in-frame clones and misses some; the assay was immunoSEQ multiplex PCR. This sample has about 93,000 clones, with roughly 94% found just once. The sequencing used CD4+ or CD8+ T cells sorted from blood, collected in a trial of the OX40 agonist ivuxolimab. The receptors stem from an adult with an advanced solid tumor such as melanoma, head and neck, liver or kidney cancer.

The CDR3 region has the DNA TGCAGCGCCCTGGGTGAAAAACTGTTTTTT. It yields the protein CSALGEKLFF. This chain joins TRBV29-1 and TRBJ1-4; D is unresolved. Trimming removed 7 bases from V and 7 bases from J, with 7 bases in between. Germline values: CDR1 SQVTM, CDR2 ANQGSEA. The CDR3 extends over 10 amino acids.

The V gene is TRBV4-1, the J gene TRBJ1-5, with a tentative D call TRBD1 (5 bases). The CDR3 loop spans 14 amino acids. Trimming shortened V by 2 bases and J by 4 bases, and 9 bases separated the two germline ends. Germline values: CDR1 MGHRA, CDR2 YSYEKL. The CDR3 nucleotides are TGCGCCAGCAGCCAAAGAGGGGAGAATCAGCCCCAGCATTTT. It encodes CASSQRGENQPQHF.

The chain joins TRBV2 to TRBJ2-5; a weak D match, TRBD2 (6 bases). V was cut by 1 base and J by 4 bases, with 13 bases left in between. Germline CDR1 and CDR2: SNHLY and FYNNEI. The CDR3 loop spans 15 amino acids. The CDR3 nucleotides are TGTGCCAGCAGTGAAGAGGTAGCGGAGGGAGAGACCCAGTACTTC. Its protein product is CASSEEVAEGETQYF.

This clone was detected once. The V and J genes are TRBV30 and TRBJ2-7; TRBD2 matches 8 bases. The CDR3 contains 14 residues. Germline loops: CDR1 GTSNPN, CDR2 SVGIG (reference sequence). Germline trimming cut 7 bases from V and 4 bases from J; bases unmatched to any gene: 12. CDR3 sequence: CASTGVAGPYEQYF. In DNA, the CDR3 is TGTGCCTCCACGGGAGTAGCGGGACCTTACGAGCAGTACTTC.

The chain combines TRBV9 with TRBJ1-1, with D possibly being TRBD1 (5 bases). Trimming took off 0 bases at V and 0 bases at J, with 9 bases between the two ends. Germline V CDR1 and CDR2: SGDLS, YYNGEE. The CDR3 contains 15 residues. The CDR3 sequence is CASSVAGTLNTEAFF. The CDR3 DNA is TGTGCCAGCAGCGTAGCCGGGACCTTGAACACTGAAGCTTTCTTT.

The chain links TRBV7-8 to TRBJ2-1; D is ambiguous. Germline assignment: CDR1 SGHVS and CDR2 FQNEAQ. The CDR3 contains 12 residues. V was pared by 1 base and J by 7 bases, with 5 bases between. The DNA for the CDR3 is TGTGCCAGCAGCTTAGGGGCGAATGAGCAGTTCTTC. It translates to CASSLGANEQFF.

The chain employs TRBV6-5 and TRBJ2-1; D remains ambiguous. Trimming removed 0 bases from V and 0 bases from J, with 9 bases in between. Germline CDR1 is MNHEY and CDR2 is SVGAGI. The CDR3 extends over 16 amino acids. In nucleotides, the CDR3 is TGTGCCAGCAGTTACTCAGCCGGGTTCTCCTACAATGAGCAGTTCTTC. Translated, it gives CASSYSAGFSYNEQFF.

The chain joins TRBV9 to TRBJ2-1; 13 positions agree with TRBD2. This CDR3 region has 15 residues. The V segment lost 3 bases and the J segment 7 bases; nucleotides outside the gene matches: 4. Germline V gene data show CDR1 as SGDLS and CDR2 as YYNGEE. The CDR3 bases are TGTGCCAGCAGCGGGGAGACTAGCGGGAGGAATGAGCAGTTCTTC. Protein: CASSGETSGRNEQFF. The whole variable domain, remainder taken from reference TRBV9 and TRBJ2-1, is DSGVTQTPKHLITATGQRVTLRCSPRSGDLSVYWYQQSLDQGLQFLIQYYNGEERAKGNILERFSAQQFPDLHSELNLSSLELGDSALYFCASSGETSGRNEQFFGPGTRLTVL.

The V call is TRBV9, the J call TRBJ2-6, with unresolved D. V lost 1 base, J lost 4 bases, and 15 bases lay in between. The CDR3 contains 17 residues. The germline V gene has CDR1 SGDLS and CDR2 YYNGEE. This CDR3 is CASSVPKSKTGANVLTF. The DNA of the CDR3 is TGTGCCAGCAGCGTACCTAAGTCCAAAACGGGGGCCAACGTCCTGACTTTC.

The J gene is TRBJ2-2, the V gene TRBV6-6; D may match TRBD1 or TRBD2 (5 bases each). Germline CDR1 MNHNY, CDR2 SVGAGI (reference sequence). The ends were cut back, 8 bases at V and 4 bases at J, with 14 bases in the middle. This CDR3 has 14 residues. CDR3 residues: CASGTKLRTGELFF. The CDR3 nucleotides are TGTGCCAGCGGGACCAAGCTACGCACCGGGGAGCTGTTTTTT.

V and J are TRBV5-1 and TRBJ1-1; 7 positions agree with TRBD1. CDR3 length equals 14 residues. The germline CDR1 and CDR2 sequences are SGHRS and YFSETQ. The V and J ends lost 1 base and 2 bases, in that order; junction bases with no gene match: 2. The CDR3 reads CASSLRQGNTEAFF. CDR3 sequence (DNA): TGCGCCAGCAGCTTGCGACAGGGCAACACTGAAGCTTTCTTT. Full variable domain (outside the CDR3, taken from reference TRBV5-1 and TRBJ1-1): KAGVTQTPRYLIKTRGQQVTLSCSPISGHRSVSWYQQTPGQGLQFLFEYFSETQRNKGNFPGRFSGRQFSNSRSEMNVSTLELGDSALYLCASSLRQGNTEAFFGQGTRLTVV.

This clone has only one observation. The chain is built from TRBV27 and TRBJ2-1; D ambiguous. CDR3 length: 13 residues. The germline gives CDR1 MNHEY, CDR2 SMNVEV (reference sequence). Trimming cost V 3 bases and J 6 bases, with 9 bases left between them. CDR3 DNA sequence: TGTGCCAGCAGTTTCGGTTCGCCCAATGAGCAGTTCTTC. Translation gives CASSFGSPNEQFF.

V is TRBV13 and J is TRBJ1-1; the match to TRBD1 covers 7 bases. V lost 6 bases to trimming and J lost 3 bases; unmatched junction nucleotides: 7. Germline CDR1 reads PRHDT; CDR2 reads FYEKMQ (reference sequence). The CDR3 has 14 amino acids. The CDR3: CASRSTGDYTEAFF. In DNA form, the CDR3 reads TGTGCCAGCAGGTCCACAGGGGACTACACTGAAGCTTTCTTT. Variable domain in full (rest from reference TRBV13 and TRBJ1-1): AAGVIQSPRHLIKEKRETATLKCYPIPRHDTVYWYQQGPGQDPQFLISFYEKMQSDKGSIPDRFSAQQFSDYHSELNMSSLELGDSALYFCASRSTGDYTEAFFGQGTRLTVV.

The rearrangement uses TRBV7-9 and TRBJ2-2; the match to TRBD2 covers 10 bases. Per the germline V gene, CDR1 is SEHNR and CDR2 is FQNEAQ (reference sequence). The V segment lost 4 bases and the J segment 7 bases; nucleotides outside the gene matches: 6. CDR3 length equals 15 residues. This CDR3 reads CASSSAGGPGGELFF. CDR3 in DNA: TGTGCCAGCAGCTCAGCGGGAGGGCCAGGCGGGGAGCTGTTTTTT.

The rearrangement uses TRBV10-3 and TRBJ2-2; 8 nucleotides match TRBD1. The CDR3 has 17 amino acids. The germline CDR1 and CDR2 sequences are ENHRY and SYGVKD. The ends lost 2 bases at V and 3 bases at J; junction bases unmatched: 8. In DNA, the CDR3 is TGTGCCATCAGTGAGACGGACAGGGTTGGGTACACCGGGGAGCTGTTTTTT. Residues: CAISETDRVGYTGELFF.

The rearrangement links TRBV6-5 to TRBJ1-2; D is unclear. The CDR3 loop spans 13 amino acids. V lost 6 bases, J lost 1 base, and 9 bases lay in between. Germline V gene lookup returns CDR1 MNHEY and CDR2 SVGAGI. The CDR3 nucleotides are TGTGCCAGCAGATGGGGAAATAACTATGGCTACACCTTC. It is translated as CASRWGNNYGYTF.

The chain is built from TRBV18 and TRBJ1-1, with D perhaps matching TRBD1 (5 bases). The V gene lost 1 base and the J gene lost 1 base, with 10 bases spanning the gap. This CDR3 is built from 15 residues. CDR1 is KGHSH, CDR2 LQKENI, per germline. The CDR3 protein is CASSPRVRANTEAFF. The CDR3, as DNA: TGTGCCAGCTCACCACGGGTCAGGGCGAACACTGAAGCTTTCTTT.

The genes are TRBV27 and TRBJ2-7; no reliable D call. This CDR3 is built from 15 residues. CDR1 and CDR2 (germline): MNHEY, SMNVEV (reference sequence). V lost 4 bases and J 1 base, leaving 14 bases between the germline ends. For the CDR3, the DNA is TGTGCCAGCAGTTCCCAGCCCCCTAATTCCTACGAGCAGTACTTC. It specifies CASSSQPPNSYEQYF.

The chain combines TRBV27 with TRBJ1-3, with a possible D match to TRBD1 (5 bases). V lost 3 bases and J lost 3, with 9 bases in between. There are 14 residues in the CDR3. The germline CDR1 and CDR2 sequences are MNHEY and SMNVEV (reference sequence). CDR3 nucleotide sequence: TGTGCCAGCAGTTTGGGACTGAATGGAAACACCATATATTTT. This sequence encodes CASSLGLNGNTIYF.

Only one count was recorded for this clone. CDR3 protein: CASSQGQGLNTEAFF. CDR3 in DNA: TGTGCCAGCAGCCAAGGACAGGGCCTGAACACTGAAGCTTTCTTT. This chain links TRBV7-9 with TRBJ1-1; 8 bases align to TRBD1. CDR1 is SEHNR, CDR2 FQNEAQ, per germline (reference sequence). Trimming removed 5 bases from V and 0 bases from J; junction bases left unmatched: 5. The CDR3 length is 15 residues.

The chain employs TRBV4-3 and TRBJ1-2, with D possibly matching TRBD1 (5 bases). The CDR3 sequence is 16 residues long. Germline V gene sequence: CDR1 LGHNA, CDR2 YSLEER. V gave up 0 bases and J gave up 4 bases, with 15 bases separating them. CDR3 in DNA: TGCGCCAGCAGCCAAGATGGGGGGAGGCCTCCCTATGGCTACACCTTC. This encodes CASSQDGGRPPYGYTF.

The chain joins TRBV7-6 to TRBJ2-5; a weak D match, TRBD2 (5 bases). The CDR3 spans 14 residues. Germline CDR1 and CDR2: SGHVS and FNYEAQ. Trimming pared 4 bases from V and 4 bases from J, leaving 13 bases between. This CDR3 is CASSYEDFLETQYF. CDR3 DNA: TGTGCCAGCAGCTATGAGGACTTTTTAGAGACCCAGTACTTC.

CDR3 nucleotide sequence: TGCGCCAGCAGCCAAGGGACAGGCAATTCACCCCTCCACTTT. It translates to CASSQGTGNSPLHF. The chain employs TRBV4-1 and TRBJ1-6; 7 positions agree with TRBD1. Germline CDR1 is MGHRA and CDR2 is YSYEKL. This CDR3 comprises 14 residues. The V and J ends lost 1 base and 7 bases, in that order; junction bases with no gene match: 1.

The chain is built from TRBV10-1 and TRBJ2-7, with 9 bases identical to TRBD2. Germline CDR1 is WNHNN and CDR2 is SYGVQD (reference sequence). This CDR3 is built from 15 residues. Trimming removed 3 bases from V and 1 base from J; junction bases left unmatched: 4. The CDR3 reads CASSDSGGLSYEQYF. As DNA, the CDR3 is TGCGCCAGCAGTGACAGCGGGGGGCTGTCCTACGAGCAGTACTTC.

The CDR3 reads CASTAGLGTGELFF. CDR3 nucleotide sequence: TGTGCCAGCACGGCTGGACTAGGGACCGGGGAGCTGTTTTTT. The chain has TRBV27 and TRBJ2-2; TRBD2 agrees at 7 bases. V was pared by 7 bases and J by 5 bases, with 7 bases of the junction left unmatched. Germline loops: CDR1 MNHEY, CDR2 SMNVEV (reference sequence). The CDR3 contains 14 residues.

The J gene is TRBJ1-1, the V gene TRBV6-6; D not resolved. CDR1 MNHNY and CDR2 SVGAGI come from the germline V gene (reference sequence). There are 12 residues in the CDR3. V was shortened by 5 bases and J by 1 base, with 5 bases between the two germline ends. The CDR3 sequence: CASSITNTEAFF. DNA for the CDR3: TGTGCCAGCAGTATCACGAACACTGAAGCTTTCTTT.

The rearrangement uses TRBV11-2 and TRBJ2-2; D uncertain. Germline CDR1 and CDR2: SGHAT and FQNNGV. The length of the CDR3 is 13 residues. V was clipped by 5 bases and J by 13 bases, with 17 bases between them. CDR3 DNA sequence: TGTGCCAGCAGCCAATCAATTTCTCCGGTGCTGTTTTTT. Translating gives CASSQSISPVLFF.

The chain employs TRBV2 and TRBJ2-7; D remains ambiguous. CDR1 and CDR2 from the germline V gene are SNHLY and FYNNEI. V lost 7 bases and J lost 0, with 10 bases in between. This CDR3 has 13 amino acids. CDR3 in DNA: TGTGCCAGCACAATCGGCAGCTCCTACGAGCAGTACTTC. Its translation: CASTIGSSYEQYF.

The CDR3: CASGGHPNTEAFF. CDR3 DNA sequence: TGTGCCAGCGGGGGACACCCGAACACTGAAGCTTTCTTT. V is TRBV9 and J is TRBJ1-1, with a possible D match to TRBD1 (6 bases). CDR1 is SGDLS and CDR2 is YYNGEE in the germline V gene. V was pared by 7 bases and J by 1 base, with 11 bases between. The CDR3 totals 13 residues.